Below are 21 T cell receptor beta chains sequenced from a single sample in a study of response to subunit inactivated influenza vaccine. TCRdb ran MiXCR on the RT-PCR reads and lists one entry per CDR3 protein. This sample has roughly 190,000 distinct CDR3 sequences, with 10% to 15% found just once. These data were also filed under a second study, of T cells expressing NK-cell markers. That study reports: The TCR beta cDNA came from 5'RACE template switching with UMIs.

Material: CD8+ T cells sorted from PBMCs, obtained approximately 12 days after vaccination. Receptor source: a man between 50 and 59 years old who received an inactivated influenza vaccine.

This clonotype occurred a few times. The rearrangement joins TRBV3-1 to TRBJ1-1; maybe TRBD1 (6 bases). Germline CDR1 is LGHDT and CDR2 is YNNKEL (reference sequence). Trimming stripped 5 bases from V and 7 bases from J, with 14 bases between. The CDR3 length is 13 residues. The CDR3 DNA follows: TGTGCCAGCAGCTACCGACAGGTCGATGAAGCTTTCTTT. Translating gives CASSYRQVDEAFF.

This clonotype occurred a few times. The chain recombines TRBV5-1 with TRBJ2-1; 10 positions agree with TRBD2. V gave up 1 base and J gave up 8 bases; unmatched junction bases: 6. The germline V gene has CDR1 SGHRS and CDR2 YFSETQ. CDR3 length: 15 amino acids. Written as DNA, the CDR3 is TGCGCCAGCAGCTTGACGCTAGCGGGAGTTGATGAGCAGTTCTTC. Amino acids: CASSLTLAGVDEQFF. The variable domain in full, with the rest retrieved from reference TRBV5-1 and TRBJ2-1, is KAGVTQTPRYLIKTRGQQVTLSCSPISGHRSVSWYQQTPGQGLQFLFEYFSETQRNKGNFPGRFSGRQFSNSRSEMNVSTLELGDSALYLCASSLTLAGVDEQFFGPGTRLTVL.

The gene calls are TRBV29-1 and TRBJ2-5, with 9 bases aligning to TRBD1. V shed 7 bases, J shed 4 bases, and the junction held 4 bases outside the gene matches. From germline, CDR1 is SQVTM and CDR2 ANQGSEA. The CDR3 has 12 amino acids. The CDR3 sequence is CSAQGARETQYF. For the CDR3, the DNA is TGCAGCGCACAGGGGGCTCGAGAGACCCAGTACTTC.

This clonotype was seen ten or more times. The V call is TRBV4-3, the J call TRBJ2-7; either TRBD1 or TRBD2 may fit D (6 bases each). Germline V gene data show CDR1 as LGHNA and CDR2 as YSLEER. The CDR3 extends over 15 amino acids. Deletions cut 0 bases from V and 2 bases from J, with 11 bases between. CDR3 sequence: CASSQDRRGAYEQYF. The CDR3 DNA reads TGCGCCAGCAGCCAAGATCGGAGGGGGGCCTACGAGCAGTACTTC.

The table lists this clonotype with a few counts. The chain employs TRBV4-1 and TRBJ2-1; TRBD1 is a possible D gene (6 bases). CDR1 MGHRA and CDR2 YSYEKL come from the germline V gene. The CDR3 is 13 amino acids. The germline V and J ends were trimmed by 4 bases and 8 bases, with 12 bases remaining between them. The CDR3 protein is CASSPNRVHEQFF. The CDR3 bases are TGCGCCAGCAGCCCGAACAGGGTTCATGAGCAGTTCTTC.

This clonotype showed up many times. The gene calls are TRBV7-9 and TRBJ1-2; 7 nucleotides line up with TRBD1. CDR3 length: 13 amino acids. The V gene end was trimmed by 5 bases and the J gene end by 6 bases; junction bases not matched to a gene: 6. Germline CDR1 is SEHNR and CDR2 is FQNEAQ (reference sequence). CDR3 coding DNA: TGTGCCAGCAGCCGAGACAGGGAGGATGGCTACACCTTC. Its translation is CASSRDREDGYTF.

The rearrangement uses TRBV7-6 and TRBJ2-1; 11 bases are a match to TRBD2. The CDR3 sequence is 17 residues long. The germline CDR1 and CDR2 sequences are SGHVS and FNYEAQ. Trimming removed 2 bases from V and 5 bases from J; junction bases left unmatched: 8. CDR3 sequence (DNA): TGTGCCAGCAGCTTAAGCCTTGGTAGCGGGGGGGACAATGAGCAGTTCTTC. It translates to CASSLSLGSGGDNEQFF.

This clonotype was observed a handful of times. The chain has TRBV6-2 or TRBV6-3 and TRBJ2-7; TRBD2 might be the D (5 bases). V was clipped by 2 bases and J by 0 bases, with 11 bases between them. The CDR3 consists of 15 residues. Germline CDR1 is MNHEY and CDR2 is SVGEGT. CDR3 coding DNA: TGTGCCAGCAGTTACCAAGCGGACCCCTCCTACGAGCAGTACTTC. It yields the protein CASSYQADPSYEQYF.

The genes are TRBV4-1 and TRBJ2-1; 8 nucleotides align to TRBD1. CDR3 length: 16 residues. Germline CDR1 is MGHRA and CDR2 is YSYEKL. V was clipped by 2 bases and J by 2 bases; unmatched bases: 5. CDR3 residues: CASSQTQGAPYNEQFF. CDR3 DNA sequence: TGCGCCAGCAGCCAAACCCAGGGGGCGCCCTACAATGAGCAGTTCTTC.

This clonotype was counted at least ten times. The chain joins TRBV4-3 to TRBJ2-3; no clear D gene. The ends were cut back, 0 bases at V and 6 bases at J, with 13 bases in the middle. The germline CDR1 and CDR2 sequences are LGHNA and YSLEER. The CDR3 loop spans 15 amino acids. CDR3 DNA sequence: TGCGCCAGCAGCCAAGAGTTGAATTTGCCCGATACGCAGTATTTT. This codes for CASSQELNLPDTQYF.

This chain joins TRBV7-8 and TRBJ2-3; the D gene is possibly TRBD1 (5 bases). The V end was cut by 4 bases, the J end by 6 bases, with 11 bases between. Germline CDR1 is SGHVS and CDR2 is FQNEAQ. The CDR3 sequence is 13 residues long. The CDR3 coding sequence is TGTGCCAGCAGCTCGCAGGGTTTTGATACGCAGTATTTT. This encodes CASSSQGFDTQYF.

The rearrangement uses TRBV25-1 and TRBJ2-1; TRBD2 matches 8 bases. CDR1 MGHDK and CDR2 SYGVNS come from the germline V gene. This CDR3 spans 13 amino acids. V shed 4 bases, J shed 8 bases, and the junction held 4 bases outside the gene matches. CDR3 amino acids: CASSAAGGYEQFF. The CDR3, as DNA: TGTGCCAGCAGTGCCGCGGGGGGCTATGAGCAGTTCTTC.

This clonotype was seen ten or more times. This chain links TRBV25-1 with TRBJ1-1; D gene ambiguous. Germline lookup yields CDR1 MGHDK and CDR2 SYGVNS. There are 15 residues in the CDR3. The V end lost 1 base, the J end lost 4 bases, and 13 bases lay between the germline ends. CDR3 nucleotide sequence: TGTGCCAGCAGTGAATCCTACAACTCGGGCACTGAAGCTTTCTTT. Translating gives CASSESYNSGTEAFF.

This clonotype was observed a few times. The V call is TRBV5-4, the J call TRBJ2-1; 11 positions match TRBD2. V trimming: 3 bases; J trimming: 1 base; junction bases outside the gene matches: 6. The length of the CDR3 is 17 residues. CDR1 SGHNT and CDR2 YYREEE come from the germline V gene (reference sequence). The CDR3 region has the DNA TGTGCCAGCAGCTCCCGACTAGCGGGGTATTCCTACAATGAGCAGTTCTTC. Translation gives CASSSRLAGYSYNEQFF.

This clonotype was counted many times. This chain links TRBV7-8 with TRBJ2-3; D may be TRBD2 (7 bases). Germline lookup yields CDR1 SGHVS and CDR2 FQNEAQ. V was pared by 6 bases and J by 2 bases, with 15 bases between. The CDR3 covers 15 residues. The CDR3 region is CASSSRGGDTDTQYF. As DNA, the CDR3 is TGTGCCAGCAGTTCTCGAGGGGGGGACACAGATACGCAGTATTTT.

Ten or more counts support this clonotype. V gene TRBV11-2 combines with J gene TRBJ2-3; D gene ambiguous. This CDR3 region has 15 residues. Trimming took 0 bases from V and 2 from J, leaving 9 bases between them. Germline values: CDR1 SGHAT, CDR2 FQNNGV. Here the CDR3 DNA reads TGTGCCAGCAGCTTAGACTACGTCTCCACAGATACGCAGTATTTT. Amino acid sequence: CASSLDYVSTDTQYF.

The genes are TRBV30 and TRBJ1-3, with no clear D. Trimming took off 5 bases at V and 0 bases at J, with 17 bases between the two ends. This CDR3 region has 16 residues. Germline V gives CDR1 GTSNPN, CDR2 SVGIG (reference sequence). The CDR3 region is CAWGNGDAVSGNTIYF. For the CDR3, the DNA is TGTGCCTGGGGGAATGGGGATGCCGTCTCTGGAAACACCATATATTTT.

The chain employs TRBV11-1 and TRBJ2-7, with 10 bases identical to TRBD1. The CDR3 has 18 residues. CDR1 is SGHAT, CDR2 FQDESV, per germline (reference sequence). With V trimmed by 5 bases and J by 3 bases, 16 bases remained unmatched. The DNA for the CDR3 is TGTGCCAGCAGCCCGTCCCGGGACAGGGGCGCCGACTACTACGAGCAGTACTTC. Translated, it gives CASSPSRDRGADYYEQYF.

The chain carries TRBV7-9 and TRBJ2-7; perhaps D is TRBD1 or TRBD2 (6 bases each). The CDR3 has 14 amino acids. The germline V gene has CDR1 SEHNR and CDR2 FQNEAQ (reference sequence). The germline V and J ends were trimmed by 4 bases and 4 bases, with 14 bases remaining between them. For the CDR3, the DNA is TGTGCCAGCAGCTCCCAGACAGGAGGGTACGAGCAGTACTTC. Translating gives CASSSQTGGYEQYF.

CDR3 in amino acids: CASSKEGLPSYEQYF. CDR3 sequence (DNA): TGTGCCAGCAGCAAAGAGGGACTCCCCTCCTACGAGCAGTACTTC. V and J are TRBV7-6 and TRBJ2-7, with a weak D call TRBD2 (6 bases). In germline, CDR1 is SGHVS, CDR2 FNYEAQ. The CDR3 extends over 15 amino acids. V lost 5 bases, J lost 0 bases, and 14 bases lay in between.

This clonotype appeared a few times. The chain employs TRBV10-3 and TRBJ2-3, with TRBD2 matching over 11 bases. V trimming: 0 bases; J trimming: 1 base; junction bases outside the gene matches: 3. Germline assignment: CDR1 ENHRY and CDR2 SYGVKD. The CDR3 extends over 17 amino acids. This CDR3 reads CAISESTSGGRTDTQYF. In nucleotides, the CDR3 is TGTGCCATCAGTGAGTCCACTAGCGGGGGACGCACAGATACGCAGTATTTT.